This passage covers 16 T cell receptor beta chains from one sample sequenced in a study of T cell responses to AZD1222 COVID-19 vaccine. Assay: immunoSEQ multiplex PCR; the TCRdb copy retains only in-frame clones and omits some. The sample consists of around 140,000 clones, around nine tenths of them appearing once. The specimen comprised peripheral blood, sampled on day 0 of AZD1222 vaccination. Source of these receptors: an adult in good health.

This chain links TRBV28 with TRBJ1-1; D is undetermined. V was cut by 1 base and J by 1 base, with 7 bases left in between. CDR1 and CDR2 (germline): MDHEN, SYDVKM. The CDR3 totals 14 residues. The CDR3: CASSLSLGNTEAFF. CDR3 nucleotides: TGTGCCAGCAGTTTATCTTTAGGGAACACTGAAGCTTTCTTT.

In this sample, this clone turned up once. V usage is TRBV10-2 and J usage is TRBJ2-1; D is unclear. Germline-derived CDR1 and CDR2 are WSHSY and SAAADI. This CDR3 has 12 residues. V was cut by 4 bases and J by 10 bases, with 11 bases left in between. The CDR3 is CASSVSRQEQFF. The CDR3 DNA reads TGCGCCAGCAGTGTGTCCCGGCAGGAGCAGTTCTTC.

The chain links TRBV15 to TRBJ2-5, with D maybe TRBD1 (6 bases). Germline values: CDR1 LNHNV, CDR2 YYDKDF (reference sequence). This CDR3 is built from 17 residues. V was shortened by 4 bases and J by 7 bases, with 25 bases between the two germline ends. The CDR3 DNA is TGTGCCACCAGCAAAACGAACTTGCCCGGGACCAGGGGGACCCAGTACTTC. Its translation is CATSKTNLPGTRGTQYF.

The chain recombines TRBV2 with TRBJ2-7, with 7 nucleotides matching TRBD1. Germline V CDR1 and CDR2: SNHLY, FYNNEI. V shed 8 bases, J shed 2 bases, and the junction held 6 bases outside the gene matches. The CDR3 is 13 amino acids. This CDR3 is CASSGQRTYEQYF. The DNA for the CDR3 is TGTGCCAGCTCGGGACAGCGTACCTACGAGCAGTACTTC.

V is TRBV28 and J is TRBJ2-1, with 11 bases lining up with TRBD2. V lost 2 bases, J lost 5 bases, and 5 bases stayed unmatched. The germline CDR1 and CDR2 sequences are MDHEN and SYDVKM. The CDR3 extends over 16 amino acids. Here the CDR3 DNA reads TGTGCCAGCAGTTTAAGGCTAGCGGGAGGACACAATGAGCAGTTCTTC. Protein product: CASSLRLAGGHNEQFF.

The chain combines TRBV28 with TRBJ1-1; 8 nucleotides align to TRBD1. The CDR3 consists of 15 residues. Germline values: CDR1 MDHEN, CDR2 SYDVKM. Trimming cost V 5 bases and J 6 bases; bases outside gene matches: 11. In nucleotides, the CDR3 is TGTGCCAGCAGTATAATAGGACAGGGAGGCCCTGAAGCTTTCTTT. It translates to CASSIIGQGGPEAFF. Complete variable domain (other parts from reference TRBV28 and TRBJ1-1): DVKVTQSSRYLVKRTGEKVFLECVQDMDHENMFWYRQDPGLGLRLIYFSYDVKMKEKGDIPEGYSVSREKKERFSLILESASTNQTSMYLCASSIIGQGGPEAFFGQGTRLTVV.

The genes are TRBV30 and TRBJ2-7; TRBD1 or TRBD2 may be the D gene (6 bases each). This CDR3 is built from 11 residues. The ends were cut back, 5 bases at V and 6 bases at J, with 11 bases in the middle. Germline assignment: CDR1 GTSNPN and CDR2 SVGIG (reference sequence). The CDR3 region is CAWSWGAEQYF. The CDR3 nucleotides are TGTGCCTGGTCGTGGGGGGCCGAGCAGTACTTC.

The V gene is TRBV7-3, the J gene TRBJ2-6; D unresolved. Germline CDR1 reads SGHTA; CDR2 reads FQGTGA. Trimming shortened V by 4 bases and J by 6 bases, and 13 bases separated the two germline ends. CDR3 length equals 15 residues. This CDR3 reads CASSSQPQAANVLTF. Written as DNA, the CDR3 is TGTGCCAGCAGCTCCCAGCCGCAAGCGGCCAACGTCCTGACTTTC. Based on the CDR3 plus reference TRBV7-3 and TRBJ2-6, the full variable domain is GAGVSQTPSNKVTEKGKYVELRCDPISGHTALYWYRQSLGQGPEFLIYFQGTGAADDSGLPNDRFFAVRPEGSVSTLKIQRTERGDSAVYLCASSSQPQAANVLTFGAGSRLTVL.

The CDR3 sequence is CASSPGTETDTQYF. The CDR3 DNA reads as TGTGCCAGCAGTCCCGGGACAGAGACAGATACGCAGTATTTT. The chain uses TRBV28 and TRBJ2-3; 7 bases agree with TRBD1. Trimming at V came to 5 bases and at J to 3 bases, leaving 5 bases not matched to a gene. Germline loops: CDR1 MDHEN, CDR2 SYDVKM. This CDR3 has 14 amino acids.

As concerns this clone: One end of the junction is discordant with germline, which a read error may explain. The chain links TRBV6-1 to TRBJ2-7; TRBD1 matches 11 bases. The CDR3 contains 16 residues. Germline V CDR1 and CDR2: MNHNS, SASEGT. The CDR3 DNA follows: TGTGCCAGCAGTGCACCTCCCGGACAGGGGGCTGTAAGGCCCTCTTTC. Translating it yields CASSAPPGQGAVRPSF.

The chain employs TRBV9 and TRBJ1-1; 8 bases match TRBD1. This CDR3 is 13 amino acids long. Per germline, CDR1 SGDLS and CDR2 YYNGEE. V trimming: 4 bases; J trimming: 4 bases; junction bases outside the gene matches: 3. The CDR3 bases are TGTGCCAGCAGCTCTACAGGGGGCACTGAAGCTTTCTTT. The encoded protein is CASSSTGGTEAFF. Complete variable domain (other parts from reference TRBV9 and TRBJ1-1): DSGVTQTPKHLITATGQRVTLRCSPRSGDLSVYWYQQSLDQGLQFLIQYYNGEERAKGNILERFSAQQFPDLHSELNLSSLELGDSALYFCASSSTGGTEAFFGQGTRLTVV.

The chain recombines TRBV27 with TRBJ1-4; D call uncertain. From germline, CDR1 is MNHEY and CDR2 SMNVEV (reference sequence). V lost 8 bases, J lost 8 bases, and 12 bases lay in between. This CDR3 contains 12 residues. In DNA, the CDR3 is TGTGCCAGCGGCCGACACGGGGAAAAACTGTTTTTT. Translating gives CASGRHGEKLFF.

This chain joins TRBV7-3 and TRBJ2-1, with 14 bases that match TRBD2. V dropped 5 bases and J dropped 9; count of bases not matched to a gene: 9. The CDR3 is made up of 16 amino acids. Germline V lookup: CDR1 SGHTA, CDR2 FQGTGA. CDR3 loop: CASSPRLAGGSGEQFF. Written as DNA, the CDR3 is TGTGCCAGCAGCCCAAGACTAGCGGGAGGGTCGGGTGAGCAGTTCTTC. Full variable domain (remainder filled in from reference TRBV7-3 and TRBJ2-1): GAGVSQTPSNKVTEKGKYVELRCDPISGHTALYWYRQSLGQGPEFLIYFQGTGAADDSGLPNDRFFAVRPEGSVSTLKIQRTERGDSAVYLCASSPRLAGGSGEQFFGPGTRLTVL.

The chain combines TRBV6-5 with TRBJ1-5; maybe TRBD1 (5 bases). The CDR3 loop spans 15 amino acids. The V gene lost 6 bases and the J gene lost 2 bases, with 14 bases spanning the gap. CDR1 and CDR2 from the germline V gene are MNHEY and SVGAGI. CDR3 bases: TGTGCCAGCAGGAGAAGGGGTTTGCGCAATCAGCCCCAGCATTTT. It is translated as CASRRRGLRNQPQHF.

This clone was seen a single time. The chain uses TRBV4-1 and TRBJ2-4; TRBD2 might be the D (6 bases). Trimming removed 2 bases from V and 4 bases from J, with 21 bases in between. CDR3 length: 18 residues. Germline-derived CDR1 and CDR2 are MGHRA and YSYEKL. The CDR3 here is CASSQQFLRDEDKNIQYF. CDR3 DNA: TGCGCCAGCAGCCAACAATTTTTGCGGGATGAGGATAAAAACATTCAGTACTTC.

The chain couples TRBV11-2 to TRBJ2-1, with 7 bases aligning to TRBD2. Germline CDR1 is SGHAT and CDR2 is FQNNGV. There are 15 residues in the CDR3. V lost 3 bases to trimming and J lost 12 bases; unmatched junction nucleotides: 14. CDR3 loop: CASSFGTTQLSRQFF. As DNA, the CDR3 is TGTGCCAGCAGCTTCGGGACTACTCAACTCTCCCGGCAGTTCTTC.